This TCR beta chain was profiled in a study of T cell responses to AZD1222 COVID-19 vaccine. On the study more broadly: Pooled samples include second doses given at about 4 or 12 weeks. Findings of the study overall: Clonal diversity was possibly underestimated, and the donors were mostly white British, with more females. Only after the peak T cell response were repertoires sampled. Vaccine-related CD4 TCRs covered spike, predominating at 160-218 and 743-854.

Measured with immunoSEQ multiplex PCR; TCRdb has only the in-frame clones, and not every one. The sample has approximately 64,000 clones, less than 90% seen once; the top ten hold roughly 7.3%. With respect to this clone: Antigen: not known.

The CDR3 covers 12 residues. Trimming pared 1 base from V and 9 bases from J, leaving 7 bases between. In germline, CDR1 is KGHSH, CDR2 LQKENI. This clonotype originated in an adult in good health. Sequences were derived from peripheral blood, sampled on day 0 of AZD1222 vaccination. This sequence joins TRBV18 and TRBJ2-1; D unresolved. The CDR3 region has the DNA TGTGCCAGCTCACCACAGGGTATTGAGCAGTTCTTC. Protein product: CASSPQGIEQFF.